These T cell receptor beta chains were read from a single sample in a study of metastatic and nonmetastatic thyroid tumors. TCRdb re-analyzed the PCR reads using MiXCR. The table includes 29,000 or so clones, more than 3.5% detected once. Sequencing input: blood. The source is a female donor with papillary thyroid cancer or a benign thyroid nodule (not recorded which). Some clones in this sample may be carry-over from other donors' samples. CDR3s include the opening cysteine and the closing phenylalanine or tryptophan. Each record gives: clone size, J gene, CDR3 length, D gene, V gene, CDR3 DNA, CDR3 protein. D genes are given only for firm matches. Clone size is stated in some rows and not others, as once, few, many or a class when expanded.

.,TRBJ1-2,15,TRBD1,TRBV2,TGTGCCAGCAGTTCAAGATACCGGGACAGCGATGGCTACACCTTC,CASSSRYRDSDGYTF
.,TRBJ2-3,14,.,TRBV7-2,TGTGCCAGCAGCCCTACGACTAGCACAGATACGCAGTATTTT,CASSPTTSTDTQYF
many,TRBJ2-3,14,.,TRBV20-1,TGCAGTGCTTTTCCCGGGACGGGCACAGATACGCAGTATTTT,CSAFPGTGTDTQYF
few,TRBJ2-1,15,.,TRBV6-2/TRBV6-3,TGTGCCAGCAGTAAACTAGGTAGGGGTTCCAATGAGCAGTTCTTC,CASSKLGRGSNEQFF
.,TRBJ1-2,18,TRBD1,TRBV24-1,TGTGCCACCAGTGATTTAAGTCAGGGGGCGCCCCTGCACTATGGCTACACCTTC,CATSDLSQGAPLHYGYTF
medium-sized,TRBJ1-6,14,.,TRBV28,TGTGCCAGCAGGATCCGGGACCGGAATTCACCCCTCCACTTT,CASRIRDRNSPLHF
.,TRBJ2-2,17,TRBD2,TRBV6-1,TGTGCCAACAGTGAAGTGCGGGGGGCCCTGAACACCGGGGAGCCGTTTTTT,CANSEVRGALNTGEPFF
.,TRBJ1-2,14,.,TRBV27,TGTGCCAGCAGTTTATCGGGCAGCAACTATGGCTACACCTTC,CASSLSGSNYGYTF
.,TRBJ1-5,13,.,TRBV6-1,TGTGCCAGCAGTGAAGATTTGGGTCAGCCCCAGCATTTT,CASSEDLGQPQHF
many,TRBJ1-2,14,TRBD1,TRBV20-1,TGCAGTGCTAGATATACGGACAGGGAGGATGGCTACACCTTC,CSARYTDREDGYTF
many,TRBJ1-2,14,.,TRBV24-1,TGTGCCACCAGTGATACAGGACGGTGGAATGGCTACACCTTC,CATSDTGRWNGYTF
.,TRBJ2-7,13,.,TRBV20-1,TGCAGTGCTAGAGGGGCCGGAACCTACGAGCAGTACTTC,CSARGAGTYEQYF
few,TRBJ2-1,13,.,TRBV19,TGTGCCAGTGCAGTAGCCGGCTACAATGAGCAGTTCTTC,CASAVAGYNEQFF
many,TRBJ1-1,14,.,TRBV12-3/TRBV12-4,TGTGCCAGCAGCCTAAGACATCAGAACACTGAAGCTTTCTTT,CASSLRHQNTEAFF
.,TRBJ1-1,13,.,TRBV2,TGTGCCAGCAGAATTCTCGGGAACACTGAAGCTTTCTTT,CASRILGNTEAFF
many,TRBJ1-1,15,.,TRBV3-1,TGTGCCAGCAGCCAAGATTATTTCCCGAACACTGAAGCTTTCTTT,CASSQDYFPNTEAFF
.,TRBJ1-6,12,TRBD1,TRBV19,TGTGCCACGGGACAGAATAATTCACCCCTCCACTTT,CATGQNNSPLHF
many,TRBJ1-2,12,.,TRBV20-1,TGCAGTGCTAGAGACCAGAACTATGGCTACACCTTC,CSARDQNYGYTF
.,TRBJ2-3,14,.,TRBV6-5,TGTGCCAGCAGTTACGAACTCTGCGTGGATACGCAGTATTTT,CASSYELCVDTQYF
medium-sized,TRBJ1-5,15,.,TRBV6-8,TGTGCCAGCAGTCGAATACAGGGAAGCAATCAGCCCCAGCATTTT,CASSRIQGSNQPQHF
medium-sized,TRBJ2-1,11,.,TRBV6-1,TGTGCCAGCAGTGAAGGGTATAGCGAGTTCTTC,CASSEGYSEFF
.,TRBJ1-2,14,.,TRBV28,TGTGCCAGCAGTTTACCGACAGGAAACTATGGCTACACCTTC,CASSLPTGNYGYTF
many,TRBJ1-5,13,.,TRBV6-4,TGTGCCAGCAGTGGGGAGGTGAATCAGCCCCAGCATTTT,CASSGEVNQPQHF
many,TRBJ2-3,15,.,TRBV7-9,TGTGCCAGCAGCTCCCGGGAGCAGGCCTCAGATACGCAGTATTTT,CASSSREQASDTQYF
medium-sized,TRBJ1-5,14,.,TRBV6-2/TRBV6-3,TGTGCCAGCAGTTACTCTGGCGGCCATCAGCCCCAGCATTTT,CASSYSGGHQPQHF
few,TRBJ2-3,15,TRBD1,TRBV6-2/TRBV6-3,TGTGCCAGCAGTTACACGGACAGGGAAAGGGATACGCAGTATTTT,CASSYTDRERDTQYF
medium-sized,TRBJ1-2,14,TRBD1,TRBV28,TGTGCCAGTGAAACAGGGGGTGGCTACTATGGCTACACCTTC,CASETGGGYYGYTF
medium-sized,TRBJ2-1,11,.,TRBV28,TGTGCCAGCAGTTCCCTTAGGGAGCAGTTCTTC,CASSSLREQFF
few,TRBJ1-1,13,.,TRBV7-9,TGTGTCAGCAGCTTAATCTCGTGGGTAGGAGCTTTCTTT,CVSSLISWVGAFF
many,TRBJ2-1,12,.,TRBV29-1,TGCAGCGTTGATTATGGGCTCTCTGAGCAGTTCTTC,CSVDYGLSEQFF
many,TRBJ2-7,15,TRBD2,TRBV7-6,TGTGCCAGCAGCTTAGTAGGCGGGAGGATCAACGAGCAGTACTTC,CASSLVGGRINEQYF
few,TRBJ2-1,17,TRBD2,TRBV2,TGTGCCAGCAGTGAGTCGTGGAGCGGGGGGGCCAAGGGTGAGCAGTTCTTC,CASSESWSGGAKGEQFF
few,TRBJ1-6,14,.,TRBV15,TGTGCCACCAGCAGAGACGGTACAAGTTCACCCCTCCACTTT,CATSRDGTSSPLHF
many,TRBJ1-2,12,.,TRBV29-1,TGCAGCGTTGTGAAGGGGGACTATGGCTACACCTTC,CSVVKGDYGYTF
.,TRBJ2-6,18,.,TRBV24-1,TGTGCCACCATCTCCATGCCTCCAAGGACTCCTGGTGCCAACGTCCTGACTTTC,CATISMPPRTPGANVLTF
many,TRBJ1-3,16,.,TRBV20-1,TGCAGTGCTAGAAAGGAGGGGCCCAGCTCTGGAAACACCATATATTTT,CSARKEGPSSGNTIYF
many,TRBJ2-1,17,.,TRBV5-1,TGCGCCAGCAGCTTATCCCAACCTCCTTCGCAGGGAGGTGAGCAGTTCTTC,CASSLSQPPSQGGEQFF
once,TRBJ1-4,13,.,TRBV7-2,TGTGCCAGCAGTACAAGGACAGAGCGAAAAGTGTTTTTT,CASSTRTERKVFF
many,TRBJ2-5,14,.,TRBV2,TGTGCCAGCGCCGGGTCTACGGGGCAAGAGACCCAGTACTTC,CASAGSTGQETQYF
many,TRBJ2-7,15,TRBD2,TRBV28,TGTGCCAGCAGTGGGGCACTAGCGGGAGGGGACGAGCAGTACTTC,CASSGALAGGDEQYF
.,TRBJ1-2,14,.,TRBV2,TGTGCCAGCAAGAGCGGGGTAGGGAACTATGGCTACACCTTC,CASKSGVGNYGYTF
many,TRBJ2-1,15,TRBD2,TRBV7-9,TGTGCCAGCAGCTCCCGGGAGGGCCGCCGTGATGAGCAGTTCTTC,CASSSREGRRDEQFF
.,TRBJ1-2,14,.,TRBV4-2,TGTGCCAGCAGCCAGGAGGGAAAAGAGGATGGCTACACCTTC,CASSQEGKEDGYTF
.,TRBJ1-1,15,.,TRBV20-1,TGCAGTGCTAGAGAGGCTTACAGCGGTTTGTTGGGATCTTTCTTT,CSAREAYSGLLGSFF
.,TRBJ2-2,14,.,TRBV20-1,TGCAGTGCTATCGACCCTAGCCGGACCGGGGAGCTGTTTTTT,CSAIDPSRTGELFF
many,TRBJ2-6,16,TRBD1,TRBV7-3,TGTGCCAGCACCCAAGACAGGGCTGGTGGGGCCAACGTCCTGACTTTC,CASTQDRAGGANVLTF
.,TRBJ2-7,16,.,TRBV28,TGTGCCAGCAGCCAAACGGTAGGACCGAAACCCTACGAGCAGTACTTC,CASSQTVGPKPYEQYF
many,TRBJ2-1,15,.,TRBV7-9,TGTGCCAGCAGCCATCCGGGGTTGGGCTACAATGAGCAGTTCTTC,CASSHPGLGYNEQFF
.,TRBJ1-2,14,TRBD1,TRBV6-1,TGTGCCAGCAGGCCGGACAGGGGATCCTATGGCTACACCTTC,CASRPDRGSYGYTF
many,TRBJ2-3,11,.,TRBV7-9,TGTGCCAGCAGCTTACTTGACACGCAGTATTTT,CASSLLDTQYF
medium-sized,TRBJ2-7,15,.,TRBV27,TGTGCCAGCAGTTTTGGGATAGCGGCCTCCTACGAGCAGTACTTC,CASSFGIAASYEQYF